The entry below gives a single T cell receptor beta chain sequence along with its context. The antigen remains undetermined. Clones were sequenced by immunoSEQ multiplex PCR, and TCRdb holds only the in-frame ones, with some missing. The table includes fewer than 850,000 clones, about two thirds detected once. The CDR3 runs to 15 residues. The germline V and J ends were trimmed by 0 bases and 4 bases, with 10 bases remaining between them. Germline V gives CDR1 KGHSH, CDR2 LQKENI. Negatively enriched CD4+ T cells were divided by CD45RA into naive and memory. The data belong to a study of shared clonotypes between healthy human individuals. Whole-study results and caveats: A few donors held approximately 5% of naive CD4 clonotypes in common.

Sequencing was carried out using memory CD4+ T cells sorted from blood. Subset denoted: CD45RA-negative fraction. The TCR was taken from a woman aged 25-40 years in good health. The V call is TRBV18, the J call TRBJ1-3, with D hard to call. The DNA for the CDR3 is TGTGCCAGCTCACCACCATTAGCTCGCGGAAACACCATATATTTT. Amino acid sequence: CASSPPLARGNTIYF.